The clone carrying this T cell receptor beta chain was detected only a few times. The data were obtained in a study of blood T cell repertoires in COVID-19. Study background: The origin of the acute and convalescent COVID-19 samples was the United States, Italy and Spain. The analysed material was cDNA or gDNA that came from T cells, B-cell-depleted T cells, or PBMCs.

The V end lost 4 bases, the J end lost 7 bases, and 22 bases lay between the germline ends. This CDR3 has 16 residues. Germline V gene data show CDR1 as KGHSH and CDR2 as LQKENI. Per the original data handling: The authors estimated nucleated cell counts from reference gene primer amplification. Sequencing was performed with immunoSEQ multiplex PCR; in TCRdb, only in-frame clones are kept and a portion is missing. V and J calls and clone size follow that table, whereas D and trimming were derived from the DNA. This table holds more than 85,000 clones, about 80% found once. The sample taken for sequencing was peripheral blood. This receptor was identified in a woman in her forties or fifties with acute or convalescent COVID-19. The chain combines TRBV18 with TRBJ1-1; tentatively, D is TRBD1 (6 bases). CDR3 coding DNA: TGTGCCAGCTCACGGGGGACACCCAAAGAAAGGGGTGAAGCTTTCTTT. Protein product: CASSRGTPKERGEAFF.